The TCR beta chain described here comes from a study of neoadjuvant nivolumab and ipilimumab in lung cancer. Study outcomes and limitations: TCR richness and clonality were higher in tumors than adjacent uninvolved lung.

About this clone: The antigen is unknown.

Data came from immunoSEQ multiplex PCR; TCRdb stores just in-frame clones and leaves some out. The sample holds 25,000 to 35,000 clones, more than 80% seen once. V was cut by 0 bases and J by 4 bases, with 7 bases left in between. In germline, CDR1 is MGHRA, CDR2 YSYEKL. CDR3 length equals 13 residues. This sequence joins TRBV4-1 and TRBJ2-7, with no clear D. The source is an adult with non-small cell lung cancer. This sample comprised tumor tissue, obtained after neoadjuvant nivolumab, alone or with ipilimumab, at or shortly before surgery. The CDR3 spells CASSQEGWYEQYF. CDR3 DNA sequence: TGCGCCAGCAGCCAAGAAGGATGGTACGAGCAGTACTTC.